This is a list of T cell receptor beta chains from one sample in a study of CD8 T cells in ankylosing spondylitis. TCRdb reprocessed the 5' RACE reads with MiXCR, giving one entry per CDR3 protein. This sample has about 220,000 distinct CDR3 sequences, with 20% to 30% found just once. Sequenced: blood, either unsorted or a sorted T cell fraction (not recorded which). The source is a male donor with ankylosing spondylitis or in good health (not recorded which). The CDR3 runs from the conserved cysteine through the conserved F or W. Fields, in order: J gene, D gene, V gene, clone size, CDR3 DNA, CDR3 protein. The D gene is left open where the match is weak. Some rows mark clone size as missing; the rest say once, few, many or name a class of expanded clone.

j_call: TRBJ2-7
d_call: TRBD2
v_call: TRBV20-1
clone_size: -
cdr3_nt: TGCAGTGCCTTACCTAGCGGGAGATTCTACGAGCAGTACTTC
cdr3_aa: CSALPSGRFYEQYF

j_call: TRBJ1-1
d_call: -
v_call: TRBV7-2
clone_size: -
cdr3_nt: TGTGCCAGCAGCGCCGGGCAGCCGAACACTGAAGCTTTCTTT
cdr3_aa: CASSAGQPNTEAFF

j_call: TRBJ2-1
d_call: TRBD2
v_call: TRBV5-1
clone_size: many
cdr3_nt: TGCGCCAGCAGCCCGGCAGAAGCGGGAAGCTCCTACAATGAGCAGTTCTTC
cdr3_aa: CASSPAEAGSSYNEQFF

j_call: TRBJ2-1
d_call: TRBD2
v_call: TRBV20-1
clone_size: -
cdr3_nt: TGCAGTGTTAGCGGGAGGCCCCCGAACAATGAGCAGTTCTTC
cdr3_aa: CSVSGRPPNNEQFF

j_call: TRBJ2-1
d_call: TRBD2
v_call: TRBV20-1
clone_size: -
cdr3_nt: TGCAGTGCTGCCCCGGGTGGCGGGAGGGCCGATGAGCAGTTCTTC
cdr3_aa: CSAAPGGGRADEQFF

j_call: TRBJ2-3
d_call: -
v_call: TRBV21-1
clone_size: -
cdr3_nt: TGTGCCAGCAGCAGGGGGGATGGGTCTAGCACAGATACGCAGTATTTT
cdr3_aa: CASSRGDGSSTDTQYF

j_call: TRBJ1-2
d_call: -
v_call: TRBV4-3
clone_size: many
cdr3_nt: TGCGCCAGCAGCCAAGAGGGCGGGGGGGGATTCTATGGCTACACCTTC
cdr3_aa: CASSQEGGGGFYGYTF

j_call: TRBJ2-1
d_call: TRBD2
v_call: TRBV4-1
clone_size: many
cdr3_nt: TGCGCCAGCAGCCAAGAGCGGGAGGGCTACAATGAGCAGTTCTTC
cdr3_aa: CASSQEREGYNEQFF

j_call: TRBJ2-3
d_call: -
v_call: TRBV5-5
clone_size: few
cdr3_nt: TGTGCCAGCAGCTTGGGCGGGACAGATTTCACAGATACGCAGTATTTT
cdr3_aa: CASSLGGTDFTDTQYF

j_call: TRBJ2-7
d_call: TRBD2
v_call: TRBV6-1
clone_size: few
cdr3_nt: TGTGCCAGCAGTAAAAGCGGGAGCTACGAGCAGTACTTC
cdr3_aa: CASSKSGSYEQYF

j_call: TRBJ2-5
d_call: -
v_call: TRBV7-2
clone_size: -
cdr3_nt: TGTGCCAGCAGCTTAATTCTGCGAGAGACCCAGTACTTC
cdr3_aa: CASSLILRETQYF

j_call: TRBJ2-1
d_call: TRBD2
v_call: TRBV20-1
clone_size: -
cdr3_nt: TGCAGTGCTAGAGTCGAGCGGGGGGGCCTCGGGGAGCAGTTCTTC
cdr3_aa: CSARVERGGLGEQFF

j_call: TRBJ1-1
d_call: -
v_call: TRBV29-1
clone_size: many
cdr3_nt: TGCAGCGCGGGGACATCGAACACTGAAGCTTTCTTT
cdr3_aa: CSAGTSNTEAFF

j_call: TRBJ2-1
d_call: -
v_call: TRBV3-1
clone_size: many
cdr3_nt: TGTGCCAGCAGCCAAGATTCGACTGTTTCCTACAATGAGCAGTTCTTC
cdr3_aa: CASSQDSTVSYNEQFF

j_call: TRBJ2-1
d_call: TRBD2
v_call: TRBV24-1
clone_size: few
cdr3_nt: TGTGCCACCAGTGATTTGGCTAGCGGGAGCGTATCCAATGAGCAGTTCTTC
cdr3_aa: CATSDLASGSVSNEQFF

j_call: TRBJ2-7
d_call: TRBD1
v_call: TRBV5-5
clone_size: many
cdr3_nt: TGTGCCAGCAGCTTGGGGACAGGGCGATACGAGCAGTACTTC
cdr3_aa: CASSLGTGRYEQYF

j_call: TRBJ2-5
d_call: TRBD1
v_call: TRBV20-1
clone_size: few
cdr3_nt: TGCAGTGCCGGGGACAGGTCAAAAGAGACCCAGTACTTC
cdr3_aa: CSAGDRSKETQYF

j_call: TRBJ2-2
d_call: TRBD2
v_call: TRBV5-1
clone_size: -
cdr3_nt: TGCGCCAGCAGCAAGGGACTAGCGGGAGGGATTCAGAACACCGGGGAGCTGTTTTTT
cdr3_aa: CASSKGLAGGIQNTGELFF

j_call: TRBJ1-6
d_call: TRBD1
v_call: TRBV5-1
clone_size: many
cdr3_nt: TGCGCCAGCAGCTTCGGACAGGGGGAATCACCCCTCCACTTT
cdr3_aa: CASSFGQGESPLHF

j_call: TRBJ2-3
d_call: TRBD1
v_call: TRBV7-2
clone_size: -
cdr3_nt: TGTGCCAGCAGCCGAAGGGGGCGTGTAGATACGCAGTATTTT
cdr3_aa: CASSRRGRVDTQYF

j_call: TRBJ2-7
d_call: -
v_call: TRBV20-1
clone_size: many
cdr3_nt: TGCAGTGCTAGAGAGTGGCAGGGACTTTTATCCTACGAGCAGTACTTC
cdr3_aa: CSAREWQGLLSYEQYF

j_call: TRBJ2-3
d_call: TRBD2
v_call: TRBV20-1
clone_size: once
cdr3_nt: TGCAGTGCTCCCCCAACTAGCGGGACAGATACGCAGTATTTT
cdr3_aa: CSAPPTSGTDTQYF

j_call: TRBJ2-4
d_call: TRBD2
v_call: TRBV5-1
clone_size: many
cdr3_nt: TGCGCCAGCAGCTTGTCCCTCGGGAGCGGGAGGTTACTAGCCAAAAACATTCAGTACTTC
cdr3_aa: CASSLSLGSGRLLAKNIQYF

j_call: TRBJ1-2
d_call: -
v_call: TRBV6-4
clone_size: many
cdr3_nt: TGTGCCAGCAGTGACCGTACAGGTGGAAGCTATGGCTACACCTTC
cdr3_aa: CASSDRTGGSYGYTF

j_call: TRBJ2-6
d_call: -
v_call: TRBV6-5
clone_size: many
cdr3_nt: TGTGCCAGCAGTTACGAGGGAACGCATGGGGCCAACGTCCTGACTTTC
cdr3_aa: CASSYEGTHGANVLTF

j_call: TRBJ2-7
d_call: -
v_call: TRBV12-3/TRBV12-4
clone_size: -
cdr3_nt: TGTGCCAGCAGGGGGAGGTCCGGTCCGTACGAGCAGTACTTC
cdr3_aa: CASRGRSGPYEQYF